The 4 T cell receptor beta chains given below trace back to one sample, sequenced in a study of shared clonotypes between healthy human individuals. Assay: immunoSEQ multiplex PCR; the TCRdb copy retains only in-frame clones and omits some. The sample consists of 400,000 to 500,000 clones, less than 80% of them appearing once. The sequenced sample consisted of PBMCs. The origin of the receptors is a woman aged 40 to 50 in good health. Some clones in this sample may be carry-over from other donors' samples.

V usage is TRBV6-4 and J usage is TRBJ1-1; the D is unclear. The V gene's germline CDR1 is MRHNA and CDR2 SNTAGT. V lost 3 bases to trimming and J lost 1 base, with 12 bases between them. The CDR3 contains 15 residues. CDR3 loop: CASSEAVAANTEAFF. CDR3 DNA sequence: TGTGCCAGCAGTGAAGCGGTGGCAGCGAACACTGAAGCTTTCTTT.

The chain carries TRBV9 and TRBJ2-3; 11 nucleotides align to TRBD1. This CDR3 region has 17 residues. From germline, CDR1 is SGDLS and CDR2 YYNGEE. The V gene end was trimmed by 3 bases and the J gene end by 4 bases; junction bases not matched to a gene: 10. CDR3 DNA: TGTGCCAGCAGCGAATCCGGGACAGGGGGTGGTGCAGATACGCAGTATTTT. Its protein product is CASSESGTGGGADTQYF.

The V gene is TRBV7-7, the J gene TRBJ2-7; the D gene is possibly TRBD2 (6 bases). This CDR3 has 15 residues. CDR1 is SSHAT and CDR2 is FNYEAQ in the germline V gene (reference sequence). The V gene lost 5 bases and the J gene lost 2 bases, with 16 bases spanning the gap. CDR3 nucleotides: TGTGCCAGCAGCCCCTCCCTCGGGAGTCCCTACGAGCAGTACTTC. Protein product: CASSPSLGSPYEQYF.

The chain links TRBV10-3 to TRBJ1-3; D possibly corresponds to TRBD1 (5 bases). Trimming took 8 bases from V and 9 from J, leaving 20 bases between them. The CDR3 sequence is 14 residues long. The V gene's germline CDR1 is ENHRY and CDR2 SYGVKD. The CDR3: CAIGPDLGQGTIYF. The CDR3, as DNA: TGTGCCATCGGCCCCGATCTAGGGCAGGGCACCATATATTTT.